This record concerns one T cell receptor beta chain sequence. Antigen: not known. These data are taken from a study of identical twins. Study observations and caveats: The presence of invariant MAIT and iNKT cells could partly confound analyses of zero-insertion sequences.

The length of the CDR3 is 15 residues. The V end was cut by 10 bases, the J end by 7 bases, with 23 bases between. Per germline, CDR1 ENHRY and CDR2 SYGVKD. One entry per CDR3 protein results from TCRdb running MiXCR on the 5' RACE reads. Of about 700,000 distinct CDR3 sequences listed, approximately 6.1% are singletons. The sample consisted of naive T cells sorted from blood. The receptor's source is a man aged 18-30 years in good health. The V and J genes are TRBV10-3 and TRBJ2-1, with D perhaps TRBD2 (6 bases). The CDR3: CATQGGGTRGNEQFF. CDR3 coding DNA: TGTGCCACCCAGGGAGGCGGGACTCGGGGGAATGAGCAGTTCTTC.